The 20 T cell receptor beta chains below were found in one sample sequenced in a study of cytomegalovirus exposure and HLA in healthy donors. In the PCR, 60 Vbeta and 13 Jbeta primers were used. Measured with immunoSEQ multiplex PCR; TCRdb has only the in-frame clones, and not every one. The table has some 130,000 clones, 70% to 80% seen once. The sample was PBMCs. Receptor source: a man aged 50 or older in good health and CMV-seronegative.

This chain joins TRBV18 and TRBJ2-7; D possibly corresponds to TRBD1 (5 bases). Trimming cost V 5 bases and J 4 bases, with 12 bases left between them. This CDR3 has 13 amino acids. Looked up from germline, CDR1 is KGHSH and CDR2 is LQKENI. CDR3 sequence reads: CASSNTQGYEQYF. CDR3 coding DNA: TGTGCCAGCTCAAATACTCAGGGATACGAGCAGTACTTC.

The CDR3 reads CASSQRQGAYEQYF. The CDR3 nucleotides are TGTGCCAGCAGCCAAAGGCAAGGAGCCTACGAGCAGTACTTC. The chain employs TRBV16 and TRBJ2-7; D gene uncertain. Germline assignment: CDR1 KGHSY and CDR2 FQNENV. The CDR3 is 14 residues long. Trimming cost V 2 bases and J 2 bases, with 10 bases left between them.

This chain uses TRBV6-5 with TRBJ1-2; no firm D call. Germline CDR1 and CDR2: MNHEY and SVGAGI. CDR3 length: 13 amino acids. V lost 5 bases to trimming and J lost 9 bases, with 16 bases between them. The DNA for the CDR3 is TGTGCCAGCAGTATCGCCGGGAGCACTCGCTACACCTTC. This translates into CASSIAGSTRYTF.

J is TRBJ2-2 and V is TRBV5-8, with a tentative D call TRBD2 (5 bases). This CDR3 spans 14 amino acids. The V gene lost 0 bases and the J gene lost 3 bases, with 6 bases spanning the gap. CDR1 and CDR2 (germline): SGHTS, YDEGEE. CDR3 amino acids: CASSLERYTGELFF. The CDR3 coding sequence is TGTGCCAGCAGCTTGGAGCGGTACACCGGGGAGCTGTTTTTT.

The rearrangement joins TRBV9 to TRBJ1-4; TRBD1 aligns across 7 bases. V lost 3 bases, J lost 2 bases, and 4 bases stayed unmatched. The CDR3 length is 15 residues. Germline CDR1 is SGDLS and CDR2 is YYNGEE. The CDR3 DNA is TGTGCCAGCAGCGGACAGGGAAATACTAATGAAAAACTGTTTTTT. The encoded protein is CASSGQGNTNEKLFF.

The chain is built from TRBV7-9 and TRBJ2-5; D may be TRBD2 (5 bases). V was trimmed by 5 bases and J by 5 bases, leaving 15 bases between them. The CDR3 extends over 14 amino acids. Germline assignment: CDR1 SEHNR and CDR2 FQNEAQ (reference sequence). Written as DNA, the CDR3 is TGTGCCAGCAGCATTGGACCCCGCGGGGAGACCCAGTACTTC. This translates into CASSIGPRGETQYF.

This chain joins TRBV25-1 and TRBJ2-5; D call uncertain. Trimming cost V 7 bases and J 3 bases, with 6 bases left between them. In germline, CDR1 is MGHDK, CDR2 SYGVNS. The CDR3 length is 11 residues. The CDR3 DNA is TGTGCCAGCACCCTTAAAGAGACCCAGTACTTC. Translated: CASTLKETQYF.

The V call is TRBV20-1, the J call TRBJ1-1; 7 positions agree with TRBD1. The V gene's germline CDR1 is DFQATT and CDR2 SNEGSKA (reference sequence). The junction had 3 bases not matched to a gene; V was cut back by 6 bases and J by 5 bases. The CDR3 runs 11 residues. CDR3 protein: CSARDRTEAFF. CDR3 nucleotides: TGCAGTGCCCGGGACAGAACTGAAGCTTTCTTT.

This clone was seen just once. This sequence joins TRBV7-9 and TRBJ1-4; D uncertain. Trimming removed 4 bases at V and 8 bases at J, with 20 bases between. This CDR3 spans 16 amino acids. Germline lookup yields CDR1 SEHNR and CDR2 FQNEAQ (reference sequence). CDR3 coding DNA: TGTGCCAGCAGCTCCCCTTTTAGCGAGGGAGGGGAAAAACTGTTTTTT. Amino acid sequence: CASSSPFSEGGEKLFF.

The genes are TRBV6-5 and TRBJ2-5; tentative D call: TRBD2 (6 bases). V was shortened by 5 bases and J by 3 bases, with 10 bases between the two germline ends. The CDR3 loop spans 13 amino acids. Germline values: CDR1 MNHEY, CDR2 SVGAGI. The CDR3: CASSRTGEETQYF. CDR3 bases: TGTGCCAGCAGTCGGACGGGGGAAGAGACCCAGTACTTC.

The CDR3 is CASSFYPSGKRADTQYF. The CDR3 nucleotides are TGTGCCAGCAGTTTTTACCCTAGCGGGAAAAGGGCAGATACGCAGTATTTT. The chain joins TRBV28 to TRBJ2-3, with 9 nucleotides matching TRBD2. Germline V gene lookup returns CDR1 MDHEN and CDR2 SYDVKM. The V gene end was trimmed by 3 bases and the J gene end by 4 bases; junction bases not matched to a gene: 11. This CDR3 contains 17 residues.

This clone was picked up a small number of times. The chain recombines TRBV6-1 with TRBJ2-7, with TRBD1 matching over 10 bases. Germline V CDR1 and CDR2: MNHNS, SASEGT. CDR3 length equals 15 residues. The J segment lost 1 base and the V segment lost 6 bases, leaving 6 bases of the junction unmatched. CDR3 sequence (DNA): TGTGCCAGCAGAACTCCGGGACAGGGGTCCTACGAGCAGTACTTC. It translates to CASRTPGQGSYEQYF.

V is TRBV6-4 and J is TRBJ2-3, with a tentative D call TRBD2 (6 bases). This CDR3 is built from 17 residues. With 4 bases removed from V and 7 bases from J, the gap between germline ends came to 24 bases. Germline CDR1 MRHNA, CDR2 SNTAGT. The CDR3 here is CASSGWDLTGVGYTQYF. The CDR3 region has the DNA TGTGCCAGCAGTGGTTGGGACTTAACGGGAGTTGGTTATACGCAGTATTTT.

This clone was seen a handful of times. V and J are TRBV27 and TRBJ1-3; 7 positions agree with TRBD1. This CDR3 contains 14 residues. Per germline, CDR1 MNHEY and CDR2 SMNVEV (reference sequence). J gave up 4 bases and V 8 bases, and 8 bases lay outside the gene matches. The CDR3 loop is CASGTGAGGNTIYF. The CDR3 DNA follows: TGTGCCAGCGGAACAGGGGCGGGCGGAAACACCATATATTTT.

The chain joins TRBV5-4 to TRBJ1-5; D gene unclear. The germline V and J ends were trimmed by 4 bases and 2 bases, with 10 bases remaining between them. This CDR3 comprises 14 residues. CDR1 is SGHNT, CDR2 YYREEE, per germline (reference sequence). The CDR3 loop reads CASSSGPRNQPQHF. CDR3 sequence (DNA): TGTGCCAGCAGCAGCGGGCCTCGCAATCAGCCCCAGCATTTT.

V gene TRBV28 combines with J gene TRBJ2-5; D possibly corresponds to TRBD1 (6 bases). The V gene lost 6 bases and the J gene lost 11 bases, with 25 bases spanning the gap. CDR1 MDHEN and CDR2 SYDVKM come from the germline V gene. CDR3 length: 15 residues. This CDR3 is CASSLRAGEKREQYF. In DNA, the CDR3 is TGTGCCAGCAGCCTCAGGGCAGGGGAAAAGAGGGAGCAGTACTTC.

The chain combines TRBV7-2 with TRBJ2-7, with TRBD1 as a possible D gene (5 bases). The V and J ends lost 3 bases and 2 bases respectively, with 17 bases between them. Germline CDR1 is SGHTA and CDR2 is FQGNSA. CDR3 length: 16 amino acids. CDR3 sequence reads: CASSLGQGTRTYEQYF. The CDR3 DNA is TGTGCCAGCAGCTTGGGCCAGGGAACCCGGACCTACGAGCAGTACTTC.

The V and J genes are TRBV9 and TRBJ2-2, with 12 positions matching TRBD1. The CDR3 extends over 20 amino acids. V shed 4 bases and J 0 bases; nucleotides not matched to a gene: 13. CDR1 is SGDLS, CDR2 YYNGEE, per germline. Here the CDR3 DNA reads TGTGCCAGCAGCTTTAACCGGGACAGGGGGCGTCCGCCGAACACCGGGGAGCTGTTTTTT. This encodes CASSFNRDRGRPPNTGELFF.

The chain carries TRBV27 and TRBJ1-1, with D perhaps matching TRBD1 (6 bases). With 6 bases removed from V and 0 bases from J, the gap between germline ends came to 11 bases. Germline V gene lookup returns CDR1 MNHEY and CDR2 SMNVEV (reference sequence). This CDR3 has 14 residues. The CDR3 DNA reads TGTGCCAGCAGCTACAGGGACATGAACACTGAAGCTTTCTTT. Amino acid sequence: CASSYRDMNTEAFF.

The chain has TRBV5-1 and TRBJ2-7; 8 bases line up with TRBD2. Trimming at V came to 0 bases and at J to 1 base, leaving 3 bases not matched to a gene. This CDR3 has 15 amino acids. Germline CDR1 reads SGHRS; CDR2 reads YFSETQ. CDR3: CASSLEGGRSYEQYF. DNA of the CDR3: TGCGCCAGCAGCTTGGAAGGCGGGAGGTCCTACGAGCAGTACTTC.